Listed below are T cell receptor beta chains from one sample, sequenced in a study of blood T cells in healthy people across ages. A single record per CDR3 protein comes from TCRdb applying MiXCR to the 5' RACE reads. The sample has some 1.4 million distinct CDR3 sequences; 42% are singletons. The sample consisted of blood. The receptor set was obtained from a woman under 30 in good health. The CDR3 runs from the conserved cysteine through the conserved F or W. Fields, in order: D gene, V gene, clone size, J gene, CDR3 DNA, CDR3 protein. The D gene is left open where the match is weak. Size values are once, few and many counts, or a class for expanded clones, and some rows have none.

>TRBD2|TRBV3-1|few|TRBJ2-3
TGTGCCAGCAGCCAAGAACACAGCGGGACTTTCCGTAGCACAGATACGCAGTATTTT
CASSQEHSGTFRSTDTQYF
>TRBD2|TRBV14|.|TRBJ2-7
TGTGCCAGCAGCCGCCAACTAGCGGCCGCGCACGAGCAGTACTTC
CASSRQLAAAHEQYF
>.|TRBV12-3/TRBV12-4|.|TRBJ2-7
TGTGCCAGCAGTTTAATTGCGGAGGCCTACAATGAGCAGTACTTC
CASSLIAEAYNEQYF
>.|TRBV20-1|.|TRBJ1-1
TGCAGTGCCGGATCGGGACCTGGGACTGAAGCTTTCTTT
CSAGSGPGTEAFF
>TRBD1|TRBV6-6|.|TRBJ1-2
TGTGCCAGCAGTTACTTGGACAGGGCTAACTATGGCTACACCTTC
CASSYLDRANYGYTF
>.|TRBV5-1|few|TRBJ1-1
TGCGCCAGCAGCTTGATGGGACAAGCCGACACTGAAGCTTTCTTT
CASSLMGQADTEAFF
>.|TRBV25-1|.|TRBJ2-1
TGTGCCAGCAGTGAACCCGGGACTGTTGGTGAGCAGTTCTTC
CASSEPGTVGEQFF
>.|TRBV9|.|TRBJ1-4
TGTGTCAGCAGCGTGGGGGCGTCGGCTAATGAAAAACTGTTTTTT
CVSSVGASANEKLFF
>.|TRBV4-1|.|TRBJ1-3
TGCGCCAGCAGCCAAGGGCTGACCTCTGGAAACACCATATATTTT
CASSQGLTSGNTIYF
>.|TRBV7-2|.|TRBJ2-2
TGTGCCAGCAGCCCTGGACTATCGCCGGTCGCGTGGGAGCTGTTTTTT
CASSPGLSPVAWELFF
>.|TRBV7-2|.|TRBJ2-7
TGTGCCAGCGCCGCGCGGGTTTCCTACGAGCAGTACTTC
CASAARVSYEQYF
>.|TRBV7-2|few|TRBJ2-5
TGTGCCTGCCGAGTAGGGGAGACCCAGTACTTC
CACRVGETQYF
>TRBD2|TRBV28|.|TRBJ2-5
TGTGCCAGCAGTTTATTCCCTGCGGGACTACAAGAGACCCAGTACTTC
CASSLFPAGLQETQYF
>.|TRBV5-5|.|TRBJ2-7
TGTGCCAGCAGCTTGGCGGGACTCGTCTCCTACGAGCAGTACTTC
CASSLAGLVSYEQYF
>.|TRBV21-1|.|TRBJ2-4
TGTGCCAGCAGCCTTCTCAGGCTAGTTAAAAACATTCAGTACTTC
CASSLLRLVKNIQYF
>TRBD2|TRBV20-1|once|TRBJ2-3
TGCAGTGCTATCCGACTAGCGGGGGGGGGCACAGATACGCAGTATTTT
CSAIRLAGGGTDTQYF
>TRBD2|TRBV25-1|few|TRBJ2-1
TGTGCCAGCAGTGAATCCTCTAGCGGGAGAAATGAGCAGTTCTTC
CASSESSSGRNEQFF